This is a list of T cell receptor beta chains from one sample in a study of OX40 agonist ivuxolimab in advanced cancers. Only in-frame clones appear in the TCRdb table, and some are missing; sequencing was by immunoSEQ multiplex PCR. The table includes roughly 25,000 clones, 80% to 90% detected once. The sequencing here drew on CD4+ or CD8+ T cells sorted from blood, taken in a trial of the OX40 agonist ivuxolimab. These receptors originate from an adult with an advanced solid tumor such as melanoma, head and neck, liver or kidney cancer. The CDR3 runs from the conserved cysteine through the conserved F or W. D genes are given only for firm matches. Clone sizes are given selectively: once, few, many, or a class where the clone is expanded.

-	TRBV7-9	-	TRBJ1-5	TGTGCCAGCAGCTCAGGGGCAAGCAATCAGCCCCAGCATTTT	CASSSGASNQPQHF
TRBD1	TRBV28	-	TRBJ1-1	TGTGCCAGCATCTTCGGAAGGGGGCTAGAAGCTTTCTTT	CASIFGRGLEAFF
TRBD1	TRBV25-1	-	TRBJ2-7	TGTGCCAGCAACCCGGGACAGGGGGCCTACGAGCAGTACTTC	CASNPGQGAYEQYF
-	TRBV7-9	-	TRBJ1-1	TGTGCCAGCAGCTTACATCCCCGGGGGGGTTCTGAAGCTTTCTTT	CASSLHPRGGSEAFF
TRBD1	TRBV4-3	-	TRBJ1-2	TGCGCCAGCAGCCGAGAGGGCCCAGGGGGCGGCTACACCTTC	CASSREGPGGGYTF
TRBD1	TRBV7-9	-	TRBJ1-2	TGTGCCAGCAGCCAAGGTGGGACAGGGGCACAACGAGGCTACACCTTC	CASSQGGTGAQRGYTF
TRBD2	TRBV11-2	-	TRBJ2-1	TGTGCCAGCAGCTTCCGGACTTTAGCGGGAGGAACGAATGAGCAGTTCTTC	CASSFRTLAGGTNEQFF
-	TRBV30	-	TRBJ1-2	TGTGCCTGGAGTGTACTTCAGGGGAATGGCTACACCTTC	CAWSVLQGNGYTF
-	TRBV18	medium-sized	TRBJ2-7	TGTGCCAGCTCACGAGAAACCGGAATCGAGCAGTACTTC	CASSRETGIEQYF
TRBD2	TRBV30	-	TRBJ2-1	TGTGCCTGGAGCGGGAGGGGAAACAATGAGCAGTTCTTC	CAWSGRGNNEQFF
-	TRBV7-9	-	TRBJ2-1	TGTGCCAGCAGCTTAGACAGTGGGAAGGATGAGCAGTTCTTC	CASSLDSGKDEQFF
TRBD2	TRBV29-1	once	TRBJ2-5	TGCAGCGTTGAAAATCCAACGGGAGGGTCCCAGTACTTC	CSVENPTGGSQYF
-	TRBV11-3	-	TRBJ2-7	TGTGCCAGCAGCTTAGATGGAAGAAAAGGTTCCTACGAGCAGTACTTC	CASSLDGRKGSYEQYF
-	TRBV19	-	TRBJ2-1	TGTGCCAGCAGAGGATACAATGAGCAGTTCTTC	CASRGYNEQFF
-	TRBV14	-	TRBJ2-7	TGTGCCAGCAGCCAAGATCTGAGTGGCGAGCAGTACTTC	CASSQDLSGEQYF
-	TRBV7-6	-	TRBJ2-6	TGTGCCAGCAGCTTAGTTGGTGGGGCCAACGTCCTGACTTTC	CASSLVGGANVLTF
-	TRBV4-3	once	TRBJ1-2	TGCGCCAGCAGCCAATCGAACTATGGCTACACCTTC	CASSQSNYGYTF
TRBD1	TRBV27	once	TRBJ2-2	TGTGCCAGCAGGGGACAGGGAGCGATCGGGGAGCTGTTTTTT	CASRGQGAIGELFF
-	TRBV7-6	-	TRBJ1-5	TGTGCCAGCAGCTTAGAGTATGGGGGGGGCAGTTTACAGCCCCAGCATTTT	CASSLEYGGGSLQPQHF
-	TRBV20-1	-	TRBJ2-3	TGCAGTGCTAGGACGGGAGATACGCAGTATTTT	CSARTGDTQYF
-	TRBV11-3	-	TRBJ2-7	TGTGCCAGCAGCGGACCCGGGCCCTACGAGCAGTACTTC	CASSGPGPYEQYF
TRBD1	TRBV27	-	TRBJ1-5	TGTGCCAGCAGTCCCCGGGACAGGGTTATTGGGAATCAGCCCCAGCATTTT	CASSPRDRVIGNQPQHF
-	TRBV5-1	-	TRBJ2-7	TGCGCCAGCAGCTTTACAGACCGCTACGAGCAGTACTTC	CASSFTDRYEQYF
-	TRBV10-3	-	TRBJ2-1	TGTGCCATCAGGGCCTCTGGCCACCCGAGCTCCTACAATGAGCAGTTCTTC	CAIRASGHPSSYNEQFF
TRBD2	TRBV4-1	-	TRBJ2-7	TGCGCCAGCAGCCAAGCGGGACTAGCGCCGAGAATCAGTGACTACGAGCAGTACTTC	CASSQAGLAPRISDYEQYF
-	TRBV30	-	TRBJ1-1	TGTGCCTGGAGCGGGCAGGAGTTCACTGAAGCTTTCTTT	CAWSGQEFTEAFF
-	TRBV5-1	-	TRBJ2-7	TGCGCCAGCAGCTTGGGTGAGACGACCTCGAACTACGAGCAGTACTTC	CASSLGETTSNYEQYF
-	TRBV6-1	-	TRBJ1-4	TGTGCCAGCAGACGGGATTTAAATGAAAAACTGTTTTTT	CASRRDLNEKLFF
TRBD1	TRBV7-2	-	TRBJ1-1	TGTGCCAGCATAAAGGACAGGGGGCTTAACACTGAAGCTTTCTTT	CASIKDRGLNTEAFF
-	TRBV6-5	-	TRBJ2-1	TGTGCCAGCAGTTACCGCCGCAAAGGCTCCTACAATGAGCAGTTCTTC	CASSYRRKGSYNEQFF
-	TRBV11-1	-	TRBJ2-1	TGTGCCAGCAGCCAGAACTACAATGAGCAGTTCTTC	CASSQNYNEQFF
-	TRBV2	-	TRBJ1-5	TGTGCCAGCAGTGGAGGGACCAATCAGCCCCAGCATTTT	CASSGGTNQPQHF
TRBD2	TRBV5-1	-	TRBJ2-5	TGCGCCAGCAGCAGGACTAGCGGCCAAGAGACCCAGTACTTC	CASSRTSGQETQYF
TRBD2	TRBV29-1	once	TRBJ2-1	TGCAGCGTCCCCGGACTAGCGGGAGGGCCCACCTACAATGAGCAGTTCTTC	CSVPGLAGGPTYNEQFF
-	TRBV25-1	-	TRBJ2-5	TGTGCCAGCAGCTCACGAGAGACCCAGTACTTC	CASSSRETQYF
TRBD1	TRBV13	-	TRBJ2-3	TGTGCCAGCAGCTTAGATTTAGGGGGCACCTCGGGTACGCAGTATTTT	CASSLDLGGTSGTQYF
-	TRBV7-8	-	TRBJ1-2	TGTGCCAGCAGCTTAGCGGAAGGAGCCAACTATGGCTACACCTTC	CASSLAEGANYGYTF
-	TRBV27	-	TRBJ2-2	TGTGCCAGCAGTTTAAATCATCACACCGGGGAGCTGTTTTTT	CASSLNHHTGELFF
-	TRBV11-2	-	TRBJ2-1	TGTGCCAGCAGCTTATTATGGGGTGATGAGCAGTTCTTC	CASSLLWGDEQFF
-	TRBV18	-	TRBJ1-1	TGTGCCAGCTCCGTGGGCACTGAAGCTTTCTTT	CASSVGTEAFF
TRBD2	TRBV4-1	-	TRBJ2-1	TGCGCCAGCAGCCGAGATTTTCATGGGACTAGCGACTCCTACAATGAGCAGTTCTTC	CASSRDFHGTSDSYNEQFF
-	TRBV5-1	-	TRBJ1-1	TGCGCCAGCAGCTTCGGACACGACACTGAAGCTTTCTTT	CASSFGHDTEAFF
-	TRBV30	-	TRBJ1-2	TGTGCTGGCGTAACCCCCTATGGCTACACCTTC	CAGVTPYGYTF